This T cell receptor beta chain is from a study of blood T cells in healthy people across ages (dated by TCRdb to the mid-2010s). With respect to the entire study: In model experiments, roughly one uniquely barcoded TCR beta cDNA molecule per two T cells was captured by template switching. Age-related changes in TCR beta repertoire diversity were measured in the study by deep sequencing normalized with unique cDNA molecular identifiers. Four age groups were formed from the donors: young (average 16 years), middle-aged (approximately 39), aged (more than 55) and long-lived (roughly 88). To avoid experimental bias, donors of different ages were randomly spread across the sequencing lanes. Using the same blood draw, the study looked at two additional independent replicas of 1 million unique cDNA reads for two donors, one aged 18 to 30 and the other aged 80 or older. Broader findings and caveats from the paper: Because donor CMV infection status was unknown, age-related changes in expanded clonotypes were potentially confounded. Estimates of total diversity from one million sequenced T cells were regarded as lower bounds and underestimates. Observed TCR beta diversity per million T cells fell roughly linearly with age, and a significant reduction was already apparent by age around 40. A strong correlation was found between observed TCR beta diversity and the percentage of naive T cells measured by flow cytometry. Since profiling was done on bulk unsorted PBMCs, naive and antigen-experienced compartments could not be conclusively compared. Compared with the aged group, more naive CD4+ T cells, fewer expanded clones and increased TCR diversity were shown by the long-lived group, suggesting age selection.

The method was 5' RACE. Sequencing took place on an Illumina HiSeq 2500. A second roughly 7 to 11 cycle PCR used a sample-barcoded 5' primer and a J-beta primer mix. Each TCR beta cDNA molecule received a unique molecular identifier from a template-switch 5' adaptor carrying 12 random nucleotides. Each sample yielded at least 3 million CDR3-containing paired-end reads. All of the RNA was converted into first-strand cDNA using the Mint cDNA synthesis kit, with a TRBC-specific oligonucleotide serving as the primer. Following uracil-DNA glycosylase treatment, all cDNA underwent a first 18-cycle PCR with the universal primers M1SS and BC2_uni_R. The authors' analysis ran thus. For normalization, 1 million high-quality reads, each with a distinct molecular identifier, were randomly selected from each sample. Reads sharing molecular identifiers were discarded rather than binned into consensus sequences. MiTCR, run with a Q25 quality threshold and the strictest error-elimination algorithm, handled CDR3 identification, clonotype clustering and error correction. Lower-bound total TCR beta diversity was estimated with a nonparametric unseen species model using Euler transformation. TCRdb passed the public sequencing reads through fastp at Q25 and MiXCR, retaining productive beta sequences. Each entry is one CDR3 protein sequence, shown with its most common DNA and genes. The V and J calls follow TCRdb's processing rather than the paper's. The sample yields about 650,000 distinct CDR3 sequences; about 32% were counted once. The top ten clones comprise roughly 14% of the sample.

Points on this clonotype: The antigen this receptor binds is unknown. No much larger clonotype is one base removed from it; base qualities were not supplied.

Donors were a few dozen systemically healthy Caucasian individuals from Russia aged roughly 6 to 95 years. About 9.1 milliliters of peripheral blood were collected from each donor into EDTA-treated Vacutainer tubes. Ficoll-Paque density-gradient centrifugation was used to isolate PBMCs, with at least 6.5 million per sample. Total RNA, at least 5 micrograms per sample, was extracted from PBMCs with Trizol reagent. For every donor, flow cytometry on a PBMC aliquot measured the percentage of naive CD45RAhigh/CD27high T cells. The receptor comes from a woman at least 80 years old in good health. Donor details come from another sample of the same person, matched by shared clones. Source material: blood.

The nucleotides are TGTGCCAGCAGCCAAAGGACAGGGGGAAACAATCAGCCCCAGCATTTT. Translated, it gives CASSQRTGGNNQPQHF. The chain uses TRBV3-1 and TRBJ1-5, with 10 middle bases fitting TRBD1. The CDR3, cysteine through phenylalanine, is 16 amino acids long. The kept DNA is CDR3 alone, 48 bases in frame from the first base. Relative to germline, V is missing 2 bases and J is missing 3 bases, with 4 bases of the junction outside any gene match. For CDR1 and CDR2, the germline V gene (reference sequence) lists LGHDT and YNNKEL.